Below are 26 T cell receptor beta chains sequenced from a single sample in a study of blood T cell repertoires in COVID-19 (dated by TCRdb to the early 2020s). Library construction relied on the immunoSEQ multiplex PCR assay. In TCRdb, the immuneACCESS table is reduced to in-frame sequences with V and J assigned. These tables do not hold every clone; where another copy was compared, an unresolved V gene accounts for under half, and the others remain unexplained. This sample has 200,000 or so clones in its table, and nearly 90% of those were observed once. The top ten clones comprise about 10% of the sample. Sequencing used PBMCs or T cells enriched from blood (not recorded which). All receptors come from a man under 40 who had recovered from COVID-19.

The rearrangement uses TRBV28 and TRBJ1-5; perhaps TRBD1 as D (5 bases). V gave up 7 bases and J gave up 0 bases, with 13 bases separating them. The CDR3 has 15 residues. Germline assignment: CDR1 MDHEN and CDR2 SYDVKM. DNA of the CDR3: TGTGCCAGCACCGAGACAGCAAATAGCAATCAGCCCCAGCATTTT. Protein: CASTETANSNQPQHF.

The chain joins TRBV10-3 to TRBJ2-3, with 8 bases fitting TRBD1. The CDR3 sequence is 14 residues long. Looked up from germline, CDR1 is ENHRY and CDR2 is SYGVKD. V dropped 10 bases and J dropped 6; count of bases not matched to a gene: 12. The CDR3 region has the DNA TGTGCCACCTGGGACAGGCTGAAACCGGATACGCAGTATTTT. Protein sequence: CATWDRLKPDTQYF.

The chain is built from TRBV29-1 and TRBJ2-2; D is possibly TRBD1 (5 bases). Germline CDR1 and CDR2: SQVTM and ANQGSEA. This CDR3 has 12 residues. V lost 6 bases to trimming and J lost 5 bases, with 10 bases between them. Here the CDR3 reads CSVYAGTGELFF. In DNA, the CDR3 is TGCAGCGTCTACGCAGGGACCGGGGAGCTGTTTTTT.

The J gene is TRBJ1-2, the V gene TRBV7-2; 7 bases fit TRBD1. The CDR3 has 14 amino acids. CDR1 is SGHTA and CDR2 is FQGNSA in the germline V gene. J gave up 10 bases and V 1 base, and 9 bases lay outside the gene matches. This CDR3 reads CASSLDPGTATYTF. CDR3 bases: TGTGCCAGCAGCTTAGATCCTGGGACAGCAACCTACACCTTC.

This chain joins TRBV12-3 or TRBV12-4 and TRBJ1-1; 10 bases agree with TRBD1. With 4 bases clipped from V and 11 bases from J, the junction kept 4 bases outside the gene matches. This CDR3 spans 12 amino acids. CDR3 nucleotides: TGTGCCAGCAGTTCGGGACAGGGGCACGCTTTCTTT. Its translation: CASSSGQGHAFF.

The CDR3 DNA follows: TGTGCCAGCAGTCCGAGCTCCGCGGGGTCGACCGGGGAGCTGTTTTTT. Amino acids: CASSPSSAGSTGELFF. J is TRBJ2-2 and V is TRBV28; tentative D call: TRBD2 (6 bases). V shed 5 bases and J shed 5 bases, with 18 bases lying between them. The CDR3 is 16 amino acids. CDR1 is MDHEN and CDR2 is SYDVKM in the germline V gene.

The V call is TRBV6-5, the J call TRBJ1-1, with D unresolved. Trimming stripped 1 base from V and 5 bases from J, with 14 bases between. Per germline, CDR1 MNHEY and CDR2 SVGAGI. The CDR3 has 15 amino acids. The CDR3 sequence: CASSYYGQVSTEAFF. Here the CDR3 DNA reads TGTGCCAGCAGTTACTACGGTCAGGTTTCGACTGAAGCTTTCTTT.

The J gene is TRBJ1-1, the V gene TRBV27; 7 bases fit TRBD1. The V gene end was trimmed by 5 bases and the J gene end by 1 base; junction bases not matched to a gene: 4. The CDR3 has 14 amino acids. Germline CDR1 reads MNHEY; CDR2 reads SMNVEV (reference sequence). CDR3 amino acids: CASSRGPENTEAFF. The CDR3 DNA reads as TGTGCCAGCAGTAGGGGGCCGGAGAACACTGAAGCTTTCTTT.

The V call is TRBV24-1, the J call TRBJ2-1; 7 positions match TRBD1. This CDR3 comprises 14 residues. The V and J ends lost 3 bases and 12 bases, in that order; junction bases with no gene match: 10. Germline CDR1 is KGHDR and CDR2 is SFDVKD. The CDR3 loop reads CATSDGRQGRGQFF. DNA for the CDR3: TGTGCCACCAGTGATGGAAGACAGGGACGGGGGCAGTTCTTC.

The chain uses TRBV9 and TRBJ1-3; D is perhaps TRBD1 (5 bases). V was trimmed by 5 bases and J by 4 bases, leaving 13 bases between them. Germline lookup yields CDR1 SGDLS and CDR2 YYNGEE. The CDR3 loop spans 14 amino acids. The CDR3 region is CASSGGDPGNTIYF. Here the CDR3 DNA reads TGTGCCAGCAGTGGAGGGGATCCAGGAAACACCATATATTTT. The whole variable domain, filled in from reference TRBV9 and TRBJ1-3, reads DSGVTQTPKHLITATGQRVTLRCSPRSGDLSVYWYQQSLDQGLQFLIQYYNGEERAKGNILERFSAQQFPDLHSELNLSSLELGDSALYFCASSGGDPGNTIYFGEGSWLTVV.

The chain is built from TRBV7-9 and TRBJ2-7, with TRBD1 as a possible D gene (6 bases). The V and J ends lost 10 bases and 4 bases respectively, with 17 bases between them. The germline V gene encodes CDR1 SEHNR and CDR2 FQNEAQ (reference sequence). This CDR3 contains 13 residues. The CDR3 loop is CATSDSYPYEQYF. Here the CDR3 DNA reads TGTGCCACCTCGGACAGCTACCCTTACGAGCAGTACTTC. Looking up the rest from reference TRBV7-9 and TRBJ2-7 gives the full variable domain: DTGVSQNPRHKITKRGQNVTFRCDPISEHNRLYWYRQTLGQGPEFLTYFQNEAQLEKSRLLSDRFSAERPKGSFSTLEIQRTEQGDSAMYLCATSDSYPYEQYFGPGTRLTVT.

The chain couples TRBV4-2 to TRBJ1-4, with unresolved D. CDR1 is LGHNA, CDR2 YNFKEQ, per germline. The V end was cut by 0 bases, the J end by 0 bases, with 8 bases between. The CDR3 totals 16 residues. The CDR3 reads CASSQDVGTTNEKLFF. In DNA, the CDR3 is TGTGCCAGCAGCCAAGATGTGGGCACAACTAATGAAAAACTGTTTTTT.

The rearrangement uses TRBV21-1 and TRBJ2-3; the table's TRBD2 call for D was not verified on the DNA. TRBV21-1 is classified as a pseudogene. This CDR3 spans 19 amino acids. As DNA, the CDR3 is TGTGCCAGCAGCATTTTGGAGGGGCTAAAAGGGATTCGCACAGATACGCAGTATTTT. Its translation is CASSILEGLKGIRTDTQYF.

The chain links TRBV28 to TRBJ2-7; D not certain. Trimming removed 1 base at V and 2 bases at J, with 15 bases between. There are 16 residues in the CDR3. CDR1 and CDR2 (germline): MDHEN, SYDVKM. The CDR3 protein is CASSLSPLGSAYEQYF. The CDR3 DNA reads as TGTGCCAGCAGTTTATCCCCCCTAGGCTCTGCCTACGAGCAGTACTTC.

The chain employs TRBV28 and TRBJ1-6, with D tentatively TRBD1 (6 bases). The V end lost 3 bases, the J end lost 7 bases, and 13 bases lay between the germline ends. Germline loops: CDR1 MDHEN, CDR2 SYDVKM. The CDR3 sequence is 15 residues long. CDR3: CASSLIGGFNSPLHF. In DNA, the CDR3 is TGTGCCAGCAGTTTGATAGGGGGTTTCAATTCACCCCTCCACTTT.

The chain couples TRBV7-9 to TRBJ2-2; 9 bases map to TRBD1. This CDR3 region has 14 residues. V was pared by 8 bases and J by 1 base, with 2 bases of the junction left unmatched. Per germline, CDR1 SEHNR and CDR2 FQNEAQ (reference sequence). The CDR3: CASLGQGNTGELFF. As DNA, the CDR3 is TGTGCCAGCTTGGGACAGGGGAACACCGGGGAGCTGTTTTTT.

The chain is built from TRBV7-2 and TRBJ2-7; 8 positions match TRBD2. The CDR3 spans 15 residues. Germline CDR1 SGHTA, CDR2 FQGNSA. Losses at the gene ends were 6 bases for V and 2 bases for J; bases not matched to a gene: 9. CDR3: CASSPTSGTTYEQYF. In nucleotides, the CDR3 is TGTGCCAGCAGTCCAACTAGCGGAACAACCTACGAGCAGTACTTC.

The genes are TRBV2 and TRBJ1-5; D is uncertain. V lost 5 bases, J lost 3 bases, and 8 bases lay in between. The germline V gene has CDR1 SNHLY and CDR2 FYNNEI. The CDR3 extends over 13 amino acids. The DNA of the CDR3 is TGTGCCAGCAGTTTGAGAGTCAATCAGCCCCAGCATTTT. It encodes CASSLRVNQPQHF.

The CDR3 region is CASSPTGSGNTIYF. In DNA, the CDR3 is TGTGCCAGCAGTCCTACGGGTTCGGGAAACACCATATATTTT. The gene calls are TRBV25-1 and TRBJ1-3; D gene ambiguous. This CDR3 region has 14 residues. CDR1 MGHDK and CDR2 SYGVNS come from the germline V gene. V was clipped by 5 bases and J by 4 bases, with 12 bases between them.

The V call is TRBV29-1, the J call TRBJ1-2; D perhaps matches TRBD1 (6 bases). There are 13 residues in the CDR3. Trimming cost V 3 bases and J 0 bases, with 8 bases left between them. The germline CDR1 and CDR2 sequences are SQVTM and ANQGSEA. The CDR3 spells CSVDNRANYGYTF. CDR3 in DNA: TGCAGCGTTGATAACAGGGCTAACTATGGCTACACCTTC. Variable domain in full (rest from reference TRBV29-1 and TRBJ1-2): SAVISQKPSRDICQRGTSLTIQCQVDSQVTMMFWYRQQPGQSLTLIATANQGSEATYESGFVIDKFPISRPNLTFSTLTVSNMSPEDSSIYLCSVDNRANYGYTFGSGTRLTVV.

This clone was seen more than once but under ten times. The V gene is TRBV13, the J gene TRBJ2-1, with 7 bases identical to TRBD1. The junction had 5 bases not matched to a gene; V was cut back by 3 bases and J by 9 bases. Germline assignment: CDR1 PRHDT and CDR2 FYEKMQ (reference sequence). The CDR3 is 13 amino acids. The CDR3 is CASSLNRGGEQFF. The CDR3 coding sequence is TGTGCCAGCAGCTTGAACAGGGGTGGTGAGCAGTTCTTC.

The chain recombines TRBV7-2 with TRBJ2-1; 10 nucleotides agree with TRBD2. This CDR3 has 15 amino acids. Trimming took 3 bases from V and 3 from J; bases not matched to a gene: 2. CDR1 is SGHTA, CDR2 FQGNSA, per germline. Written as DNA, the CDR3 is TGTGCCAGCAGCTTCGGGACTAGCGACTACAATGAGCAGTTCTTC. Amino acids: CASSFGTSDYNEQFF. Looking up the rest from reference TRBV7-2 and TRBJ2-1 gives the full variable domain: GAGVSQSPSNKVTEKGKDVELRCDPISGHTALYWYRQSLGQGLEFLIYFQGNSAPDKSGLPSDRFSAERTGGSVSTLTIQRTQQEDSAVYLCASSFGTSDYNEQFFGPGTRLTVL.

J is TRBJ2-3 and V is TRBV5-6; TRBD2 agrees at 10 bases. V lost 3 bases, J lost 4 bases, and 8 bases stayed unmatched. Per the germline V gene, CDR1 is SGHDT and CDR2 is YYEEEE. This CDR3 has 16 residues. The CDR3 reads CASSSPGLATSDTQYF. CDR3 DNA sequence: TGTGCCAGCAGCTCGCCGGGACTAGCGACCTCAGATACGCAGTATTTT. Variable domain in full (rest from reference TRBV5-6 and TRBJ2-3): DAGVTQSPTHLIKTRGQQVTLRCSPKSGHDTVSWYQQALGQGPQFIFQYYEEEERQRGNFPDRFSGHQFPNYSSELNVNALLLGDSALYLCASSSPGLATSDTQYFGPGTRLTVL.

This clone was seen just once. The chain combines TRBV5-4 with TRBJ2-3; 11 nucleotides align to TRBD1. This CDR3 region has 15 residues. V shed 2 bases and J 4 bases; nucleotides not matched to a gene: 3. Germline CDR1 and CDR2: SGHNT and YYREEE (reference sequence). CDR3 sequence reads: CASSLPGQGADTQYF. CDR3 in DNA: TGTGCCAGCAGCTTACCGGGACAGGGGGCAGATACGCAGTATTTT.

This clone showed up just once. The chain links TRBV5-5 to TRBJ1-3; D is perhaps TRBD1 (6 bases). The V gene's germline CDR1 is SGHKS and CDR2 YYEKEE (reference sequence). V gave up 7 bases and J gave up 0 bases, with 8 bases separating them. The CDR3 has 13 amino acids. CDR3 sequence: CASHRVSGNTIYF. CDR3 nucleotide sequence: TGTGCCAGCCACAGGGTCTCTGGAAACACCATATATTTT.

This clone was picked up one time. This sequence joins TRBV4-1 and TRBJ2-3; TRBD2 agrees at 16 bases. The V segment lost 6 bases and the J segment 2 bases; nucleotides outside the gene matches: 14. This CDR3 comprises 20 residues. Per the germline V gene, CDR1 is MGHRA and CDR2 is YSYEKL. As DNA, the CDR3 is TGCGCCAGCAGTTACACCGGGACTAGCGGGGGGGCCTTTCCCACAGATACGCAGTATTTT. It specifies CASSYTGTSGGAFPTDTQYF.